These 9 T cell receptor beta chains came from one sample sequenced in a study of blood T cell repertoires in COVID-19. Clones were read by immunoSEQ multiplex PCR, and TCRdb kept only the in-frame ones, dropping some. Among 150,000 to 200,000 clones listed, approximately 90% were seen once. The sample consisted of peripheral blood. These receptor sequences come from a woman of 80 years or more in a cohort sampled during active or convalescent COVID-19.

The V call is TRBV6-1, the J call TRBJ1-1, with D tentatively TRBD1 (6 bases). Germline lookup yields CDR1 MNHNS and CDR2 SASEGT. V was cut by 2 bases and J by 1 base, with 14 bases left in between. The CDR3 length is 16 residues. CDR3 in amino acids: CASSEWAGAGNTEAFF. The CDR3 coding sequence is TGTGCCAGCAGTGAATGGGCAGGGGCAGGGAACACTGAAGCTTTCTTT.

This clone has only one observation. The chain uses TRBV7-2 and TRBJ2-7; 7 nucleotides agree with TRBD2. The germline CDR1 and CDR2 sequences are SGHTA and FQGNSA. The trim removed 8 bases at V and 9 bases at J, leaving 16 bases unmatched. The CDR3 length is 14 residues. The CDR3 loop is CASAVAGPGFGQYF. The CDR3 DNA follows: TGTGCCAGCGCTGTAGCGGGCCCGGGTTTCGGGCAGTACTTC.

CDR3 loop: CASNQAPLQGAAYNSPLHF. The CDR3 DNA reads TGCGCCAGCAATCAAGCGCCATTACAGGGGGCGGCTTATAATTCACCCCTCCACTTT. The chain employs TRBV5-1 and TRBJ1-6, with 9 nucleotides matching TRBD1. Looked up from germline, CDR1 is SGHRS and CDR2 is YFSETQ. The CDR3 totals 19 residues. The trim removed 6 bases at V and 4 bases at J, leaving 17 bases unmatched.

The rearrangement links TRBV5-8 to TRBJ2-7; a possible D gene is TRBD1 (6 bases). This CDR3 is built from 17 residues. Germline CDR1 is SGHTS and CDR2 is YDEGEE. Trimming shortened V by 1 base and J by 4 bases, and 21 bases separated the two germline ends. The CDR3 region is CASSLRLDSLTPYEQYF. As DNA, the CDR3 is TGTGCCAGCAGCTTGAGGCTGGACAGCTTGACGCCTTACGAGCAGTACTTC.

The genes are TRBV2 and TRBJ2-5; the D is unclear. The CDR3 has 16 amino acids. The V end lost 5 bases, the J end lost 0 bases, and 16 bases lay between the germline ends. Germline values: CDR1 SNHLY, CDR2 FYNNEI. CDR3 in DNA: TGTGCCAGCAGTCCGATCCCCCTGGCGGACCAAGAGACCCAGTACTTC. As protein: CASSPIPLADQETQYF.

The CDR3 DNA reads TGTGCCAGCAGTCGGGGACAGACCGTCAATGAAAAACTGTTTTTT. Its protein is CASSRGQTVNEKLFF. This chain connects TRBV6-2 or TRBV6-3 to TRBJ1-4; 7 bases map to TRBD1. Germline loops: CDR1 MNHEY, CDR2 SVGEGT. The CDR3 is made up of 15 amino acids. V lost 5 bases and J lost 5; bases outside the gene matches: 8.

The chain recombines TRBV5-1 with TRBJ2-3; maybe TRBD2 (7 bases). The CDR3 runs to 17 residues. Germline lookup yields CDR1 SGHRS and CDR2 YFSETQ. Trimming pared 0 bases from V and 5 bases from J, leaving 19 bases between. The CDR3, as DNA: TGCGCCAGCAGCTTGGTCCTTGCGGGGGCCGGGGGAGATACGCAGTATTTT. It is translated as CASSLVLAGAGGDTQYF.

CDR3 sequence: CASSEGRGMGRQPQHF. In nucleotides, the CDR3 is TGTGCCAGCAGTGAAGGCAGGGGAATGGGTCGTCAGCCCCAGCATTTT. This chain connects TRBV2 to TRBJ1-5; D possibly corresponds to TRBD1 (6 bases). Germline values: CDR1 SNHLY, CDR2 FYNNEI. V lost 1 base and J lost 6, with 16 bases in between. The CDR3 totals 16 residues.

J is TRBJ1-1 and V is TRBV29-1; D might be TRBD1 (6 bases). The CDR3 totals 13 residues. Trimming stripped 4 bases from V and 5 bases from J, with 14 bases between. Germline-derived CDR1 and CDR2 are SQVTM and ANQGSEA. The CDR3: CSVAQGSRTEAFF. DNA for the CDR3: TGCAGCGTTGCACAGGGTTCGCGGACTGAAGCTTTCTTT.